This TCR beta chain stems from a study of T cell repertoires in cytomegalovirus infection. Study context: It can be stated that public TCR beta signatures indicated CMV infection as well as a matching HLA type. Findings and caveats of the study: CMV-specific TCR beta clonotypes restricted by HLA-C were the ones dominating the ex vivo response. Identification of carriers of CMV plus the relevant HLA was performed using cumulative public TCR beta family frequency.

The germline V gene has CDR1 ENHRY and CDR2 SYGVKD. V gave up 2 bases and J gave up 5 bases, with 10 bases separating them. The CDR3 consists of 13 residues. In the case of this clonotype: Its antigen is unidentified.

TCRdb recomputed calls from the reads with MiXCR, one row per CDR3 protein. The repertoire holds roughly 320,000 distinct CDR3 sequences, with around 9.6% as singletons. The clonotype comes from a human donor in good health (CMV status not recorded). Some clones in this sample may be carry-over from other donors' samples. V gene TRBV10-3 combines with J gene TRBJ2-7; D remains ambiguous. What was sequenced was PBMCs. This CDR3 is CAISEMGSDEQYF. CDR3 in DNA: TGTGCCATCAGTGAGATGGGATCTGACGAGCAGTACTTC.